A single sample is the source of the 12 T cell receptor beta chains below, sequenced in a study of PD-1 blockade in classical Hodgkin lymphoma. The data were produced by immunoSEQ multiplex PCR, yet TCRdb's version contains in-frame clones alone and is incomplete. Here the sample spans approximately 44,000 clones, 60% to 85% being singletons. All patients relapsed after autologous stem cell transplantation, and brentuximab vedotin exposure varied. Sequences were derived from peripheral blood mononuclear cells (PBMCs), sampled at baseline. These receptors were obtained from a human donor with classical Hodgkin lymphoma.

This clone was seen a few times. The chain employs TRBV19 and TRBJ2-7, with TRBD2 matching over 10 bases. The V and J ends lost 0 bases and 1 base, in that order; junction bases with no gene match: 3. The V gene's germline CDR1 is LNHDA and CDR2 SQIVND (reference sequence). CDR3 length: 16 amino acids. CDR3 DNA sequence: TGTGCCAGTAGTATAGATCTGGGACTAGCGTCCTACGAGCAGTACTTC. This sequence encodes CASSIDLGLASYEQYF.

The V gene is TRBV7-2, the J gene TRBJ2-1; D perhaps matches TRBD2 (5 bases). The CDR3 runs 15 residues. CDR1 is SGHTA and CDR2 is FQGNSA in the germline V gene. Trimming shortened V by 2 bases and J by 4 bases, and 12 bases separated the two germline ends. The CDR3 nucleotides read TGTGCCAGCAGCTTAATAAGCGGCGGTTACAATGAGCAGTTCTTC. Protein: CASSLISGGYNEQFF.

This clone is a singleton in its sample. The chain joins TRBV14 to TRBJ2-4, with unresolved D. CDR3 size: 14 residues. Germline-derived CDR1 and CDR2 are SGHDN and FVKESK. V gave up 1 base and J gave up 1 base, with 5 bases separating them. The CDR3 loop is CASSQGRAKNIQYF. CDR3 nucleotides: TGTGCCAGCAGCCAAGGCAGGGCCAAAAACATTCAGTACTTC.

The genes are TRBV13 and TRBJ2-5; D remains ambiguous. Trimming took off 3 bases at V and 2 bases at J, with 4 bases between the two ends. Germline CDR1 and CDR2: PRHDT and FYEKMQ (reference sequence). The length of the CDR3 is 12 residues. The CDR3: CASSFLQETQYF. Written as DNA, the CDR3 is TGTGCCAGCAGCTTCTTACAAGAGACCCAGTACTTC.

This clone has just a few counts. The chain joins TRBV5-4 to TRBJ2-7; D call uncertain. CDR1 and CDR2 from the germline V gene are SGHNT and YYREEE (reference sequence). The CDR3 length is 12 residues. The V and J ends lost 1 base and 6 bases respectively, with 8 bases between them. The CDR3, as DNA: TGTGCCAGCAGCTTGACTCCCGGCGAGCAGTACTTC. Its protein is CASSLTPGEQYF. The full variable domain, with the rest looked up from reference TRBV5-4 and TRBJ2-7, is ETGVTQSPTHLIKTRGQQVTLRCSSQSGHNTVSWYQQALGQGPQFIFQYYREEENGRGNFPPRFSGLQFPNYSSELNVNALELDDSALYLCASSLTPGEQYFGPGTRLTVT.

The sample holds a few counts of this clone. In DNA, the CDR3 is TGTGCCAGCTCACCCTTAGGGACAGGGGGTGAGACCCAGTACTTC. Translation gives CASSPLGTGGETQYF. J is TRBJ2-5 and V is TRBV18; TRBD1 aligns across 11 bases. CDR1 and CDR2 (germline): KGHSH, LQKENI. The ends lost 3 bases at V and 5 bases at J; junction bases unmatched: 5. The CDR3 runs 15 residues.

The CDR3 here is CASSGSGVSNTEAFF. In nucleotides, the CDR3 is TGTGCCAGCAGTGGGTCGGGGGTTTCGAACACTGAAGCTTTCTTT. V and J are TRBV6-6 and TRBJ1-1; D perhaps matches TRBD1 (5 bases). This CDR3 is 15 amino acids long. CDR1 MNHNY and CDR2 SVGAGI come from the germline V gene (reference sequence). The V gene lost 5 bases and the J gene lost 1 base, with 14 bases spanning the gap.

The table lists this clone with a count of one. CDR3 DNA sequence: TGTGCCAGCAGCCGCGGGAGGGCGAACACCGGGGAGCTGTTTTTT. Amino acids: CASSRGRANTGELFF. V gene TRBV7-9 combines with J gene TRBJ2-2; 9 bases are shared with TRBD2. Germline V gives CDR1 SEHNR, CDR2 FQNEAQ (reference sequence). The CDR3 runs 15 residues. Losses at the gene ends were 5 bases for V and 0 bases for J; bases not matched to a gene: 1.

The genes are TRBV7-3 and TRBJ2-7, with 11 bases fitting TRBD2. The CDR3 runs 14 residues. The germline V gene has CDR1 SGHTA and CDR2 FQGTGA. Germline trimming cut 5 bases from V and 6 bases from J; bases unmatched to any gene: 6. In DNA, the CDR3 is TGTGCCAGCAGCCGTAGCGGGGGGGTCTCCGAGCAGTACTTC. Translation gives CASSRSGGVSEQYF.

The chain links TRBV9 to TRBJ2-3; D is perhaps TRBD1 or TRBD2 (5 bases each). With 0 bases removed from V and 2 bases from J, the gap between germline ends came to 10 bases. CDR1 SGDLS and CDR2 YYNGEE come from the germline V gene. This CDR3 region has 15 residues. The CDR3 bases are TGTGCCAGCAGCGTAGCGGGGCTACCCACAGATACGCAGTATTTT. Translation: CASSVAGLPTDTQYF.

This clone has more than one count but fewer than ten. The genes are TRBV2 and TRBJ1-1; TRBD1 matches 7 bases. Per germline, CDR1 SNHLY and CDR2 FYNNEI. The CDR3 totals 12 residues. V gave up 10 bases and J gave up 4 bases; unmatched junction bases: 6. The CDR3 spells CATVQGVTEAFF. The CDR3 region has the DNA TGTGCCACCGTCCAGGGGGTCACTGAAGCTTTCTTT. Using reference TRBV2 and TRBJ1-1 for the parts outside the CDR3, the full variable domain is EPEVTQTPSHQVTQMGQEVILRCVPISNHLYFYWYRQILGQKVEFLVSFYNNEISEKSEIFDDQFSVERPDGSNFTLKIRSTKLEDSAMYFCATVQGVTEAFFGQGTRLTVV.

V is TRBV6-5 and J is TRBJ2-3; D is unresolved. Germline loops: CDR1 MNHEY, CDR2 SVGAGI. CDR3 size: 15 residues. Between the trimmed V and J ends, which lost 5 bases and 1 base, there was a span of 13 bases. In nucleotides, the CDR3 is TGTGCCAGCAGTCGGATGGCAGGTGGCACAGATACGCAGTATTTT. Residues: CASSRMAGGTDTQYF.